This TCR beta chain is from a study of cytomegalovirus exposure and HLA in healthy donors. Primers for the PCR totalled 60 Vbeta and 13 Jbeta. Sequenced by immunoSEQ multiplex PCR; TCRdb stores in-frame clones only, minus some. The table lists 170,000 or so clones, roughly four fifths of them singletons. About this clone: Its antigen is undetermined.

Study conclusions and caveats: For most subjects, TCR beta sequences were reported to predict HLA-A and HLA-B alleles with accuracy. Association with HLA alleles at 0.05 false discovery rate was found for 16,951 TCR beta sequences in a later analysis.

V lost 3 bases and J lost 3; bases outside the gene matches: 1. This CDR3 has 14 amino acids. Germline V lookup: CDR1 MDHEN, CDR2 SYDVKM. The TCR sequence derives from a woman in her forties or fifties in good health and CMV-seronegative. Material: PBMCs. The chain employs TRBV28 and TRBJ2-3; 9 bases agree with TRBD1. CDR3 nucleotides: TGTGCCAGCAGTTTGGGGACAGGGACAGATACGCAGTATTTT. Translated, it gives CASSLGTGTDTQYF.